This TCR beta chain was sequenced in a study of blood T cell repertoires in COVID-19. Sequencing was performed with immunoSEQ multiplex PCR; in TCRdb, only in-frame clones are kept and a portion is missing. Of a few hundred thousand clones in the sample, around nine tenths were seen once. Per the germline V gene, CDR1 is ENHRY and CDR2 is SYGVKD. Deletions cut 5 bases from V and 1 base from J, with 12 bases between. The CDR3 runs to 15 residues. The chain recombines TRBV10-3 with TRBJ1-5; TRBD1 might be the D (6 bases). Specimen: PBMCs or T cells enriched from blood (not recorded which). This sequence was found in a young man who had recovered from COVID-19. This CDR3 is CAISKTGWSNQPQHF. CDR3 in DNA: TGTGCCATCAGTAAGACAGGTTGGAGCAATCAGCCCCAGCATTTT.